This T cell receptor beta chain stems from a study of shared clonotypes between healthy human individuals (TCRdb year 2020). Regarding the complete study: A few men and a couple of women, aged 18 to 49 years, made up the cohort. Per donor, three plates each were used for CD4 naive and CD4 memory, two for CD8 naive, and one for CD8 memory. To estimate repertoire size and how much clonotypes are shared between individuals, the study performed deep sequencing of blood TCR repertoires from roughly five healthy adults. Libraries were prepared and TCR repertoires were sequenced by different laboratories using diverse techniques, in order to increase sequencing depth and limit assay-specific biases. Each donor's leukapheresis produced roughly between roughly 0.85 and 9 billion PBMCs. Overall study results and their limits: Pairwise subsampling led to the expectation that sequencing depth would affect the degree of clonotype sharing among donors. Clonotypes shared by all four sorted-subset donors showed higher generation probabilities than non-shared clonotypes. The small number of donors limited the genetic and exposure-history diversity represented. When a handful of donors were compared, the shared fraction of clonotypes was around 5% for naive CD4, over 3% for naive CD8, 2.3% for memory CD4, and 0.35% to 0.4% for memory CD8. Incomplete sequencing was indicated by rarefaction of sorted-subset datasets, despite the large sequencing depth. Estimated clonotype richness was generally larger for naive than for memory subsets. Sampling was restricted to blood, and TCR repertoires in tissue are likely to differ from TCR repertoires in blood.

Using the deep immunoSEQ assay, multiplex PCR amplified TCR CDR3 regions from genomic DNA. Genomic DNA extracted from each cell subset was distributed evenly over all wells of several immunoSEQ 96-well plates, and each plate served as one replicate. For sorted subsets, 200 to 250 ng of genomic DNA, equivalent to 30,000 or so T cell genomes, went into each replicate PCR. Purified libraries were quantified with a Qubit 3.0 fluorometer, sized on a Bioanalyzer 2100, and re-quantified with the KAPA Library Quantification kit. Every immunoSEQ 96-well plate was sequenced on a dedicated single-read 150-cycle Illumina NextSeq 550 flow cell. Turning to the authors' computational methods: Because the immunoSEQ output included only junctional sequences and no quality scores, the filtering could not be the same as the filtering used for full-length reads. To assign V/J genes and CDR3, sequences were annotated using PyIR, a Python wrapper for IgBLAST v1.9, with IMGT germline references. Reads were removed for weak V/J assignments (E-value above 1e-6), missing CDR3, stop codons, out-of-frame junctions, or ambiguous translated residues. V3J clonotypes were defined as sequences sharing an identical inferred V gene, J gene, and CDR3 amino acid sequence. Percentage overlap between repertoires was calculated by dividing the number of shared unique clonotypes by the size of the smaller repertoire. RTK rarefaction, the Chao1 estimator, and Recon v2.1 estimates of unobserved clonotypes were used to assess repertoire richness. For all TCRbeta clonotypes obtained by the gDNA method from a few donors, generation probabilities were computed with OLGA. Held by TCRdb, this immuneACCESS table contains in-frame sequences only and omits some clones. Under half of the omission traces to an unresolved V gene where checked; the cause of the rest is unknown. Clone size and V and J calls were adopted from that table, with D and trimming inferred from the DNA. Present in this sample are about 2.2 million clones, 85% to 95% of which were seen just once. The ten largest clones take up 1.5% to 2% of the sample.

CD8 naive samples consisted of CD45RO-negative cells that were positively selected for CCR7, yielding a CD45RA+CCR7+ population without TemRA cells. Donors were healthy HIV-negative adults with no recently reported acute infections or vaccinations. All donors were Caucasian adults living in Nashville, Tennessee, USA. Blood was obtained by leukapheresis, after which PBMCs were separated by Ficoll-Histopaque density gradient centrifugation and cryopreserved in liquid nitrogen vapor phase. Purity and quantity of every magnetically sorted T cell population were checked by analytical flow cytometry. Genomic DNA was isolated from each sorted fraction and quantified by UV absorbance on a Nanodrop 2000c. Taken from the germline V gene (reference sequence), the CDR1 and CDR2 loops are SEHNR and FQNEAQ. The CDR3 holds 15 amino acids from the cysteine to the phenylalanine. Only the CDR3 part of the read is kept: 45 bases, read in frame from the first base. V is pruned by 5 bases and J by 7 bases, leaving 6 bases of the junction without a gene match.

As regards this clone: Its antigen remains unidentified. No clone much larger than this one lies a single base away; base qualities are absent.

The sequence derives from a man aged 18 to 29 in good health. Some clones in this sample may be carry-over from other donors' samples. The chain is encoded by TRBV7-9 joined to TRBJ1-4; 11 of the junction bases match TRBD1. Sequenced input: naive CD8+ T cells from PBMCs. The cell subset or site tag for this specimen amounts to: CD45RA+CCR7+. CDR3 sequence: CASSPRTGGGEKLFF. The nucleotide sequence reads TGTGCCAGCAGCCCGCGGACAGGGGGCGGTGAAAAACTGTTTTTT.